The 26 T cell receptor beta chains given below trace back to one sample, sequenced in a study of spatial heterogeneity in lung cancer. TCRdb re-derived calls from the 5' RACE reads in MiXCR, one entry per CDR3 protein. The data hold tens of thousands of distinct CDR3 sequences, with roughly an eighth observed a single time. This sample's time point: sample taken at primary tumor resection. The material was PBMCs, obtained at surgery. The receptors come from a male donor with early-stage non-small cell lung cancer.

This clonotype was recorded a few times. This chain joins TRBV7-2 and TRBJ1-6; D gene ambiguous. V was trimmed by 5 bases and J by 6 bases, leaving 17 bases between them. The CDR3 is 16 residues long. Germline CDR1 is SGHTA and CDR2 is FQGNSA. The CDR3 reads CASSVDAAASNSPLHF. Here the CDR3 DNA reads TGTGCCAGCAGCGTTGATGCAGCGGCTTCTAATTCACCCCTCCACTTT.

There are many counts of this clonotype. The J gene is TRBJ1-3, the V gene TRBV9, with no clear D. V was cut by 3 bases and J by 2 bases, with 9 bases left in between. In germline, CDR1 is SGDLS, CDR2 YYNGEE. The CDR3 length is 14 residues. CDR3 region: CASSARTAGNTIYF. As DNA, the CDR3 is TGTGCCAGCAGCGCTCGGACGGCTGGAAACACCATATATTTT.

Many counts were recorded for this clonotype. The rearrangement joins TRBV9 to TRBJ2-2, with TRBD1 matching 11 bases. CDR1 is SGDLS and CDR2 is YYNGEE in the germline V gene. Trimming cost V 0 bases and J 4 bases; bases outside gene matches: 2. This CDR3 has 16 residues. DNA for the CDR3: TGTGCCAGCAGCGTAGCCGGGACAGGGGGCACCGGGGAGCTGTTTTTT. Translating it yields CASSVAGTGGTGELFF.

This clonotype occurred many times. This CDR3 reads CSATHREEPGTQYF. The CDR3 nucleotides read TGCAGCGCTACACACAGGGAAGAACCGGGGACCCAGTACTTC. This chain links TRBV29-1 with TRBJ2-5; perhaps TRBD1 as D (6 bases). Per the germline V gene, CDR1 is SQVTM and CDR2 is ANQGSEA. This CDR3 spans 14 amino acids. V lost 7 bases to trimming and J lost 7 bases, with 22 bases between them. Full variable domain (outside the CDR3, taken from reference TRBV29-1 and TRBJ2-5): SAVISQKPSRDICQRGTSLTIQCQVDSQVTMMFWYRQQPGQSLTLIATANQGSEATYESGFVIDKFPISRPNLTFSTLTVSNMSPEDSSIYLCSATHREEPGTQYFGPGTRLLVL.

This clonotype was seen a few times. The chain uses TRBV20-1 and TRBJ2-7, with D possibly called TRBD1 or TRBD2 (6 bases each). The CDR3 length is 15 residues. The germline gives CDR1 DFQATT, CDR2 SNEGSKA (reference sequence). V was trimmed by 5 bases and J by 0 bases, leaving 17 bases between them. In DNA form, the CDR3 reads TGCAGTGCTCCCCCTAGGGGGAGGCCCTCCTACGAGCAGTACTTC. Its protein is CSAPPRGRPSYEQYF.

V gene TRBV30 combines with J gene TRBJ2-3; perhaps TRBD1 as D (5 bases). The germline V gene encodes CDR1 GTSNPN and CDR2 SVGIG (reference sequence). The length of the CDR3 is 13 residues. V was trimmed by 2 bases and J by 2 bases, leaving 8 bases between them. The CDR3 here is CAWSPGITDTQYF. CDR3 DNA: TGTGCCTGGAGTCCAGGGATCACAGATACGCAGTATTTT.

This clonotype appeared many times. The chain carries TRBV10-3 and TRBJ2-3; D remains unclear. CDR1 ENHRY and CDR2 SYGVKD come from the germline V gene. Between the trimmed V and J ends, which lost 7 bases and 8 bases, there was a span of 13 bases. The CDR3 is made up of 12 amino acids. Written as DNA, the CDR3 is TGTGCCATCATCGGTCCGGCAGGTACGCAGTATTTT. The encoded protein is CAIIGPAGTQYF.

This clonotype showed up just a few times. The CDR3 bases are TGCGCCAGCAGCTTGTGGGACAGGGGCACTGAAGCTTTCTTT. Protein: CASSLWDRGTEAFF. V is TRBV5-1 and J is TRBJ1-1, with TRBD1 matching over 10 bases. CDR3 length: 14 amino acids. The V gene end was trimmed by 1 base and the J gene end by 4 bases; junction bases not matched to a gene: 1. Germline CDR1 is SGHRS and CDR2 is YFSETQ.

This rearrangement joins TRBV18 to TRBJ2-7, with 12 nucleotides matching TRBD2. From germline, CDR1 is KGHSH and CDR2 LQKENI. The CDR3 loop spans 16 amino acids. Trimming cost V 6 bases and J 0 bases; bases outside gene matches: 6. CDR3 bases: TGTGCCAGCTCCCCGTTACTAGCGGGAGGCTCCTACGAGCAGTACTTC. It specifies CASSPLLAGGSYEQYF.

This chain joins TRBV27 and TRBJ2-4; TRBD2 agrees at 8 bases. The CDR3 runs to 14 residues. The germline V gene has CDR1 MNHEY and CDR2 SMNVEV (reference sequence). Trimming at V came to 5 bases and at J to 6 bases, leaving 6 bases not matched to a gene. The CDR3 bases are TGTGCCAGCAGTATTGGACTAGCTAGAAACATTCAGTACTTC. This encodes CASSIGLARNIQYF.

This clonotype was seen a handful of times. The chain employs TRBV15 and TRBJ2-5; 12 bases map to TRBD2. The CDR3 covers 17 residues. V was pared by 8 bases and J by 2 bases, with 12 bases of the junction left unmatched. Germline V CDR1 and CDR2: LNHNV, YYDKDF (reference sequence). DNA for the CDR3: TGTGCCACCGGACAGGGGATGACTAGCGGGGGACAAGAGACCCAGTACTTC. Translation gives CATGQGMTSGGQETQYF.

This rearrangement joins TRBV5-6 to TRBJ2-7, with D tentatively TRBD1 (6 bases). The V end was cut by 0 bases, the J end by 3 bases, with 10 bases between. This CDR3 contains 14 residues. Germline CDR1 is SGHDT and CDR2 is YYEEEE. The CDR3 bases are TGTGCCAGCAGCTTGGGGCAGGGGAACTACGAGCAGTACTTC. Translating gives CASSLGQGNYEQYF.

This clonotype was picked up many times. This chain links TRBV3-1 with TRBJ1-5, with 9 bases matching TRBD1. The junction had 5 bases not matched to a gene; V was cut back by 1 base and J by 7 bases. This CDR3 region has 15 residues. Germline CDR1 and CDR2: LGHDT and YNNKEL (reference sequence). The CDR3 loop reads CASSQGTGEGQPQHF. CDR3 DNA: TGTGCCAGCAGCCAAGGGACAGGGGAAGGGCAGCCCCAGCATTTT.

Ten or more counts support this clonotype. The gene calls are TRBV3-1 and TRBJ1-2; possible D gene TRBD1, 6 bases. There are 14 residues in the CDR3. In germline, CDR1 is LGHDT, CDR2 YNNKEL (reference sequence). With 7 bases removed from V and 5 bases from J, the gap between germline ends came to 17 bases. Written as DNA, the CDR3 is TGTGCCAGCACTTCCGCCGGGGGCGCATATGGCTACACCTTC. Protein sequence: CASTSAGGAYGYTF.

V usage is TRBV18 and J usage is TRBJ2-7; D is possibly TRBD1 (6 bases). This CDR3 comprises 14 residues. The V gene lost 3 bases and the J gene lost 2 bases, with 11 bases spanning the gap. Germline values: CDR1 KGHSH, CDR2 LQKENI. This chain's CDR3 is CASSPRAGAYEQYF. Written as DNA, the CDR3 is TGTGCCAGCTCACCCCGGGCAGGGGCCTACGAGCAGTACTTC.

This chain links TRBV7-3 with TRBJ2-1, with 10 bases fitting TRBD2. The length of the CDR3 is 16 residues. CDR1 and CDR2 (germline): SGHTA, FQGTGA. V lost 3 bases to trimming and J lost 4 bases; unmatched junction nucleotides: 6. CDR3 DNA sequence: TGTGCCAGCAGCTTGAGCGGGAGGGCCGGGTACAATGAGCAGTTCTTC. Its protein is CASSLSGRAGYNEQFF. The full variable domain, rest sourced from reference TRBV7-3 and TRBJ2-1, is GAGVSQTPSNKVTEKGKYVELRCDPISGHTALYWYRQSLGQGPEFLIYFQGTGAADDSGLPNDRFFAVRPEGSVSTLKIQRTERGDSAVYLCASSLSGRAGYNEQFFGPGTRLTVL.

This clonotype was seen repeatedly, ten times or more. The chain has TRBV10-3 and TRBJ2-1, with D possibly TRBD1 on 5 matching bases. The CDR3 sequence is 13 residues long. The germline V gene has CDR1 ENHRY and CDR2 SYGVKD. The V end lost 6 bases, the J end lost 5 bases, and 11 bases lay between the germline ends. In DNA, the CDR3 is TGTGCCATCAGCCTTGACAGAAACAATGAGCAGTTCTTC. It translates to CAISLDRNNEQFF.

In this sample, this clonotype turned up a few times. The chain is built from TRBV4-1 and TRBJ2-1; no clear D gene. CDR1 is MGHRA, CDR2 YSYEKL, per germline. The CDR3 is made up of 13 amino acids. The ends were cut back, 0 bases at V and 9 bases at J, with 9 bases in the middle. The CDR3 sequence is CASSQDRFTEQFF. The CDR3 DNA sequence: TGCGCCAGCAGCCAAGATCGGTTTACTGAGCAGTTCTTC.

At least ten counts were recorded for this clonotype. The CDR3 DNA is TGTGCCAGCAGTTTACGACGGGTCTCAGCTGGGGCCAACGTCCTGACTTTC. Protein product: CASSLRRVSAGANVLTF. The chain combines TRBV28 with TRBJ2-6; unclear D gene. The V end was cut by 2 bases, the J end by 2 bases, with 13 bases between. The germline gives CDR1 MDHEN, CDR2 SYDVKM. This CDR3 comprises 17 residues.

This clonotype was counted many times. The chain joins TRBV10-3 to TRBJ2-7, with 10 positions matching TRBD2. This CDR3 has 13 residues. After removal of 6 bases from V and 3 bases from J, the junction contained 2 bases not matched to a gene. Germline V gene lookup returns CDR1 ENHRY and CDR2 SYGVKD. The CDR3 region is CAISIAGGYEQYF. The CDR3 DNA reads TGTGCCATCAGCATAGCGGGGGGCTACGAGCAGTACTTC.

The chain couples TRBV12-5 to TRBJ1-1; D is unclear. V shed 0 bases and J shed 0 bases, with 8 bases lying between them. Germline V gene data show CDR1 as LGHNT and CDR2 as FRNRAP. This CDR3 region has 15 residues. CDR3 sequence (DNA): TGTGCTAGTGGTTTGGTAACCAACATGAACACTGAAGCTTTCTTT. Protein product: CASGLVTNMNTEAFF.

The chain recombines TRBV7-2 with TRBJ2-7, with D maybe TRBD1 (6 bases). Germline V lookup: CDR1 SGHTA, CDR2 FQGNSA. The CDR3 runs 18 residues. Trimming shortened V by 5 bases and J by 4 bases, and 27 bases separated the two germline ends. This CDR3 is CASSIHSGTFSRAYEQYF. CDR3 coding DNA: TGTGCCAGCAGCATACACTCGGGGACATTCTCGAGGGCGTACGAGCAGTACTTC. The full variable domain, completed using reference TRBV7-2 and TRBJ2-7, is GAGVSQSPSNKVTEKGKDVELRCDPISGHTALYWYRQSLGQGLEFLIYFQGNSAPDKSGLPSDRFSAERTGGSVSTLTIQRTQQEDSAVYLCASSIHSGTFSRAYEQYFGPGTRLTVT.

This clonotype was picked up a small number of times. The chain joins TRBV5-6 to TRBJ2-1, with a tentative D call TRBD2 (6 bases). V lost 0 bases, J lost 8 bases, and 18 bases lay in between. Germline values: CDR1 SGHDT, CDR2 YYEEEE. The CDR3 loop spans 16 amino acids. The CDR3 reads CASSLGTGTEGDEQFF. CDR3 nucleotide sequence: TGTGCCAGCAGCTTGGGGACCGGGACGGAGGGCGATGAGCAGTTCTTC.

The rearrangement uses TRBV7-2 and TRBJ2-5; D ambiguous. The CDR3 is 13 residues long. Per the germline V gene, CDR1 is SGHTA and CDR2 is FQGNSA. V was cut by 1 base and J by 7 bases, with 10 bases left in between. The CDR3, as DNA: TGTGCCAGCAGCTTAGGGGTAGGAGTGACCCAGTACTTC. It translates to CASSLGVGVTQYF.

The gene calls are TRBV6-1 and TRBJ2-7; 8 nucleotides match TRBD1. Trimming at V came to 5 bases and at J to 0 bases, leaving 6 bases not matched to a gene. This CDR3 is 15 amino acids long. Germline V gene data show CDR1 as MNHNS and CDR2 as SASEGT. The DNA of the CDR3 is TGTGCCAGCAGTCGCCCCGGACAGGGCTCCTACGAGCAGTACTTC. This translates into CASSRPGQGSYEQYF.

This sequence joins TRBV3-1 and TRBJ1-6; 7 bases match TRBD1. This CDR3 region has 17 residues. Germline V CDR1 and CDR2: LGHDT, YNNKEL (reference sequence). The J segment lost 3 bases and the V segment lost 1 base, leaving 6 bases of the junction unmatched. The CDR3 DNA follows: TGTGCCAGCAGCCAAGGGGTTACAGGGGTCTATAATTCACCCCTCCACTTT. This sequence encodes CASSQGVTGVYNSPLHF.